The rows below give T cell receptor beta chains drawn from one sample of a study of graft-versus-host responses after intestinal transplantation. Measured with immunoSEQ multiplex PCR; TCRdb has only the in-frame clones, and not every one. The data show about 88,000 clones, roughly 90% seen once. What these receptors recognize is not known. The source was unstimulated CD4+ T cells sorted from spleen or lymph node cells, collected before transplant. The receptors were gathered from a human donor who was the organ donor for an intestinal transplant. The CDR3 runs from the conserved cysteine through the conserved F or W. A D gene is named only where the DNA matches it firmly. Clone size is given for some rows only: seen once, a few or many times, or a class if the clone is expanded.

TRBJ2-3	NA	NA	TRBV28	TGTGCCAGCAGTTTATTGAGTAGAAGCACAGATACGCAGTATTTT	CASSLLSRSTDTQYF
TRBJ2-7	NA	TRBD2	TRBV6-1	TGTGCCAGCAGTGGGACTAGCGGGAGGGCTCCGCAGTACTTC	CASSGTSGRAPQYF
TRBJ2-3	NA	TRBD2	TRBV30	TGTGCCTGGACAGCCACCTGGGCGGGGGGCCCAGATACGCAGTATTTT	CAWTATWAGGPDTQYF
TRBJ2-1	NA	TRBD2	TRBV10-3	TGTGCCATCAGTTTGGTCCTAGCGGGGGGTGTTAGTGAGCAGTTCTTC	CAISLVLAGGVSEQFF
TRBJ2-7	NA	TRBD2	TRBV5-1	TGCGCCAGCAGCTTGACGCTAGCGGGAGGGGGGGACTCCTACGAGCAGTACTTC	CASSLTLAGGGDSYEQYF
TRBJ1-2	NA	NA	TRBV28	TGTGCCAGCAGCCCCGGAGGGAACTATGGCTACACCTTC	CASSPGGNYGYTF
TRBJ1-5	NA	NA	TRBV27	TGTGCCAGCAGTTTATTTGCAGGAGGAGAAGGCAATCAGCCCCAGCATTTT	CASSLFAGGEGNQPQHF
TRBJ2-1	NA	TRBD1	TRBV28	TGTGCCAGCAGCTTACAACAGGGGGGCTCCTACAATGAGCAGTTCTTC	CASSLQQGGSYNEQFF
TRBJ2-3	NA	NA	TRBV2	TGTGCCAGCAGTTCAGACAGGGACTTAGATACGCAGTATTTT	CASSSDRDLDTQYF
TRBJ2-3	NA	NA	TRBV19	TGTGCCAGTAGTGAGGGAAGCGCAGATACGCAGTATTTT	CASSEGSADTQYF
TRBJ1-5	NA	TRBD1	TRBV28	TGTGCCAGCAGCTCTAGGACAGGGGTCCAGAATCAGCCCCAGCATTTT	CASSSRTGVQNQPQHF
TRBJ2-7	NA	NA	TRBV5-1	TGCGCCAGCAGCTTGGGGACAGCCACCTACGAGCAGTACTTC	CASSLGTATYEQYF
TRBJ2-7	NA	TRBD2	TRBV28	TGTGCCCGGGGACTAGCGGGGCTCTACGAGCAGTACTTC	CARGLAGLYEQYF
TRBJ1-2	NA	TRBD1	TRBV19	TGTGCCAGTAGTGTTCCCTGGACAGGGGATGGCTACACCTTC	CASSVPWTGDGYTF
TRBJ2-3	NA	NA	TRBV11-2	TGTGCCAGCAGCTTAATTCAGGGATACGATACGCAGTATTTT	CASSLIQGYDTQYF
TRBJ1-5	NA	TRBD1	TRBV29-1	TGCAGCGTTGGACAGGGGAATCAGCCCCAGCATTTT	CSVGQGNQPQHF
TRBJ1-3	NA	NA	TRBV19	TGTGCCAGTAGTATCGGACACTCTGGAAACACCATATATTTT	CASSIGHSGNTIYF
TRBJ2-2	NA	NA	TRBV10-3	TGTGCCATCAGTGAATATCCAGGGCCCCTGACTGGGGAGCTGTTTTTT	CAISEYPGPLTGELFF
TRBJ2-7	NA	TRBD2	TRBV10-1	TGCGCCAGCAGTGAGTCTGCAGCGGGGGGGCCGGCTGAGCAGTACTTC	CASSESAAGGPAEQYF
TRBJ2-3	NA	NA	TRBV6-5	TGTGCCAGCAGTTACGTAGCGACCGGCACAGATACGCAGTATTTT	CASSYVATGTDTQYF
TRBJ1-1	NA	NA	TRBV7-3	TGTGCCAGCAGCTTAATGGGAGGGCACAACACTGAAGCTTTCTTT	CASSLMGGHNTEAFF
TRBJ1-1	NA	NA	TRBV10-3	TGTGCCATCAGACCTAGGTTGAACACTGAAGCTTTCTTT	CAIRPRLNTEAFF
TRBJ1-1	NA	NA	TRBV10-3	TGTGCCATCAGTGACCCCTCCTGGGCCAACATGAACACTGAAGCTTTCTTT	CAISDPSWANMNTEAFF
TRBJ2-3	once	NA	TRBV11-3	TGTGCCAGCAACCTAGGGGGGGGCAGAACAGATACGCAGTATTTT	CASNLGGGRTDTQYF
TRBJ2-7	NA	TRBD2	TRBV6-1	TGTGCCAGCAGACTAGCGGGAACCTACGAGCAGTACTTC	CASRLAGTYEQYF
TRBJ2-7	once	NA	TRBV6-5	TGTGCCAGCAGTTACTCGACCAGGGCCTCCTACGAGCAGTACTTC	CASSYSTRASYEQYF
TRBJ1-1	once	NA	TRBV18	TGTGCCAGCTCACCACGGGTAGGGGACACTGAAGCTTTCTTT	CASSPRVGDTEAFF
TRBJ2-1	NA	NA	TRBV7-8	TGTGCCAGCAGCTTTCACCGTCGGGAGCTCGGGGATAGCTCCTACAATGAGCAGTTCTTC	CASSFHRRELGDSSYNEQFF
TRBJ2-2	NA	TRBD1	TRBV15	TGTGCCACCAGATCCAGGGGGCAGGGCGGGGAGCTGTTTTTT	CATRSRGQGGELFF
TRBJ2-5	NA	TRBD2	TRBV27	TGTGCCAGCAGTTTATCTCTGAGCGGGAGGGTGACCCAGTACTTC	CASSLSLSGRVTQYF
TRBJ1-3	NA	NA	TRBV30	TGTGCCTGGAGTGACTGGGGGGGGATCAGCTCTGGAAACACCATATATTTT	CAWSDWGGISSGNTIYF
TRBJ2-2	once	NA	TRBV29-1	TGCAGCGCTCATTCTCGGACCGGGGAGCTGTTTTTT	CSAHSRTGELFF
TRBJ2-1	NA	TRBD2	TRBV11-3	TGTGCCAGCAGCTTAGGAGCGGGGACCTACAATGAGCAGTTCTTC	CASSLGAGTYNEQFF
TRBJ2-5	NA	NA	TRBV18	TGTGCCAGCTCACCAGGGCTAGCTCGAGAGACCCAGTACTTC	CASSPGLARETQYF
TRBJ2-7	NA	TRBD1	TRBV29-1	TGCAGCGTCCAAACAGGGGCCACCTACGAGCAGTACTTC	CSVQTGATYEQYF
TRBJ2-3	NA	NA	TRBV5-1	TGCGCCAGCAGCTTGGACAGGTTAAGCACAGATACGCAGTATTTT	CASSLDRLSTDTQYF
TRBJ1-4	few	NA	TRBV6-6	TGTGCCAGCAGTTCCCAGGGGCGCGGTGAAAAACTGTTTTTT	CASSSQGRGEKLFF
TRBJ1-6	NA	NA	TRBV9	TGTGCCAGCAGCGTAGGAGGATCACCCCTCCACTTT	CASSVGGSPLHF
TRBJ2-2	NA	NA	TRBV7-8	TGTGCCAGCAGCTTACGGGACACCGGGGAGCTGTTTTTT	CASSLRDTGELFF
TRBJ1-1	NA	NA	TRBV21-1	TGTGCCAGCAGCAAAGGACAGGGCACTGAAGCTTTCTTT	CASSKGQGTEAFF
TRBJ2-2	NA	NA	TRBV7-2	TGTGCCAGCAGCTTCCGCAGGGGCTCGAACACCGGGGAGCTGTTTTTT	CASSFRRGSNTGELFF
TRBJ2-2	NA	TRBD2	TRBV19	TGTGCCAGTAGAACTAGCGGGGGGTCAACCGGGGAGCTGTTTTTT	CASRTSGGSTGELFF
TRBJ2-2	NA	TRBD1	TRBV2	TGTGCCAGCAGCCGGACAGGGGGTTACACCGGGGAGCTGTTTTTT	CASSRTGGYTGELFF
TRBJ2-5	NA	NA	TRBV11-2	TGTGCCAGCAGCTTATCGGTGCCAGGGGAGACCCAGTACTTC	CASSLSVPGETQYF
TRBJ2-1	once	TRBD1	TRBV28	TGTGCCAGCAGTCCCGGGACAGGGGGCCGTAGGAGCTCCTACAATGAGCAGTTCTTC	CASSPGTGGRRSSYNEQFF
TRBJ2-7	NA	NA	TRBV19	TGTGCCAGTAGTGTGATGAGGTCCTACGAGCAGTACTTC	CASSVMRSYEQYF
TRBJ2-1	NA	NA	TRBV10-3	TGTGCCATCAGCCGGCAGGCAGGGCGCCATGAGCAGTTCTTC	CAISRQAGRHEQFF
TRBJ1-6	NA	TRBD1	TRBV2	TGTGCCGACCGGACAGGGGGCGATATTAATTCACCCCTCCACTTT	CADRTGGDINSPLHF
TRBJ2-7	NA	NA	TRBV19	TGTGCCAGTAGTATATCAGCAGGGTCCCCCGGGCAGTACTTC	CASSISAGSPGQYF
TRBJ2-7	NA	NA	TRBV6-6	TGTGCCAGCTCAAGCGGAGGCCAGTTTTACGAGCAGTACTTC	CASSSGGQFYEQYF
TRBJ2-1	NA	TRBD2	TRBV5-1	TGCGCCAGCAGCCTGGCGGGGGTACCCTACAATGAGCAGTTCTTC	CASSLAGVPYNEQFF
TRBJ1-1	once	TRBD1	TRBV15	TGTGCCACCAGCAGAAAAACAGGGGCCGCTGAAGCTTTCTTT	CATSRKTGAAEAFF
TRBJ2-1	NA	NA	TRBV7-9	TGTGCCAGCAGCTCAACCCGAACCGGGACGGAGGGTGAGCAGTTCTTC	CASSSTRTGTEGEQFF
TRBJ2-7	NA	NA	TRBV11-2	TGTGCCAGCAGCTTAGACCAAGGACTGGATTCCTACGAGCAGTACTTC	CASSLDQGLDSYEQYF
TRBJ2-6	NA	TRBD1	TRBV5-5	TGTGCCAGCAGCTTGGACGCAGGGGGCGCCCCCACTGGGGCCAACGTCCTGACTTTC	CASSLDAGGAPTGANVLTF
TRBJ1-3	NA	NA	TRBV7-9	TGTGCCAGCAGCTTAGTTCGGACAGTTTTTGCTGGAAACACCATATATTTT	CASSLVRTVFAGNTIYF
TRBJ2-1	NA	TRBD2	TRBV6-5	TGTGCCAGCAGTTCCCCAGGAACGCGGGGGTACAATGAGCAGTTCTTC	CASSSPGTRGYNEQFF